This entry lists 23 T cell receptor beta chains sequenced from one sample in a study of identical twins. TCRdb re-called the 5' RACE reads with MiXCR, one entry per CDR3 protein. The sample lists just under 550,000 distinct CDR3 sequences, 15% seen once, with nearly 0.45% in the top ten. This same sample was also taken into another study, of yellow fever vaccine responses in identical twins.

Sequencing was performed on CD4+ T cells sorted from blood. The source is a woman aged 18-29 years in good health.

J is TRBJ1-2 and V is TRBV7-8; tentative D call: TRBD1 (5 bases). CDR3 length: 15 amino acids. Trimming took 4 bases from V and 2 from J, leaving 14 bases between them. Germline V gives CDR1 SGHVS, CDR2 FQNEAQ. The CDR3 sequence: CASSSGTVLNYGYTF. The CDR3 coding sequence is TGTGCCAGCAGCTCTGGGACGGTTTTAAACTATGGCTACACCTTC.

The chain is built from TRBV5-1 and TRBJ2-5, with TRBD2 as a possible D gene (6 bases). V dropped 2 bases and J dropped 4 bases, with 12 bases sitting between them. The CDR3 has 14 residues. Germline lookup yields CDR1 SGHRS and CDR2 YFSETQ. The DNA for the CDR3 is TGCGCCAGCAGCTTTCCCGGGACTCGAGAGACCCAGTACTTC. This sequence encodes CASSFPGTRETQYF.

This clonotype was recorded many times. The CDR3: CASSGVAAGDEQFF. The CDR3 bases are TGTGCCAGCAGTGGGGTAGCGGCCGGGGATGAGCAGTTCTTC. The V gene is TRBV6-1, the J gene TRBJ2-1; D is possibly TRBD2 (6 bases). Germline CDR1 MNHNS, CDR2 SASEGT. The CDR3 spans 14 residues. Between the trimmed V and J ends, which lost 4 bases and 8 bases, there was a span of 15 bases.

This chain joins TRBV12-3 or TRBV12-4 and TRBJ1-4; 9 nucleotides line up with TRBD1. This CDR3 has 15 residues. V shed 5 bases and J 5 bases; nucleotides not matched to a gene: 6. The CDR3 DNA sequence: TGTGCCAGCAGTCATGGACAGGGGTCAAATGAAAAACTGTTTTTT. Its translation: CASSHGQGSNEKLFF.

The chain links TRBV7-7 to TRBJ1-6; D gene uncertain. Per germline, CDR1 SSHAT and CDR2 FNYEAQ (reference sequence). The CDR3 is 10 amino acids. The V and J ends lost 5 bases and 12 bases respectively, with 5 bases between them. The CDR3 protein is CASSPLPLHF. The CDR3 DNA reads TGTGCCAGCAGCCCCTTACCCCTCCACTTT.

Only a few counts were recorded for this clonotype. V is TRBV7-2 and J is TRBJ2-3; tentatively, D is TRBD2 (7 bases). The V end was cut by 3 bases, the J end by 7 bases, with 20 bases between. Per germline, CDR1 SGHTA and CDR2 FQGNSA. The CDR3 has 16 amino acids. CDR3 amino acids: CASSFGPAGGLNTQYF. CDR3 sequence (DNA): TGTGCCAGCAGCTTTGGGCCTGCCGGGGGGCTGAATACGCAGTATTTT.

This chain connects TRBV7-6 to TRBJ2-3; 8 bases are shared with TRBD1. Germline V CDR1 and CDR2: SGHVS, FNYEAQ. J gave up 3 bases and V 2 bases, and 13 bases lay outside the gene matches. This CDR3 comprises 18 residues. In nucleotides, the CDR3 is TGTGCCAGCAGCTTACGTCTAGGGACAGGATCAGCGACAGATACGCAGTATTTT. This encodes CASSLRLGTGSATDTQYF.

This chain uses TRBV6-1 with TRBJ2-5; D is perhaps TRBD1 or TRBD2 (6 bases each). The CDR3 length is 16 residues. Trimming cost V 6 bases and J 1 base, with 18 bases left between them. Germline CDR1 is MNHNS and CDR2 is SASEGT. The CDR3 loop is CASRGPGHGGQETQYF. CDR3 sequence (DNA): TGTGCCAGCAGGGGGCCGGGACACGGGGGCCAAGAGACCCAGTACTTC.

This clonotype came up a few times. CDR3 sequence reads: CSAVPLRDRGYGYTF. CDR3 sequence (DNA): TGCAGTGCCGTACCCCTCCGGGACCGCGGTTATGGCTACACCTTC. This chain links TRBV20-1 with TRBJ1-2, with D possibly matching TRBD1 (5 bases). The germline CDR1 and CDR2 sequences are DFQATT and SNEGSKA (reference sequence). The CDR3 loop spans 15 amino acids. The V gene lost 6 bases and the J gene lost 5 bases, with 22 bases spanning the gap.

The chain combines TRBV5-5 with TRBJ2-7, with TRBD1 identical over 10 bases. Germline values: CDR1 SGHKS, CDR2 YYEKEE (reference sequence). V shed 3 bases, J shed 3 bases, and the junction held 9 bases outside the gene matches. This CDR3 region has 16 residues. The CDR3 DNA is TGTGCCAGCAGCTCCCCGGGGACAGGGGACTTCTACGAGCAGTACGTC. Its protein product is CASSSPGTGDFYEQYV.

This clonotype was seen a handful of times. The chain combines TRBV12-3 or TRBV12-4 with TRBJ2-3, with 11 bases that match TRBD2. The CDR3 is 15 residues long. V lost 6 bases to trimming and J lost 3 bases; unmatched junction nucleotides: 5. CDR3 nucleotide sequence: TGTGCCAGCAGCAGACTAGCGGGAAAGACAGATACGCAGTATTTT. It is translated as CASSRLAGKTDTQYF.

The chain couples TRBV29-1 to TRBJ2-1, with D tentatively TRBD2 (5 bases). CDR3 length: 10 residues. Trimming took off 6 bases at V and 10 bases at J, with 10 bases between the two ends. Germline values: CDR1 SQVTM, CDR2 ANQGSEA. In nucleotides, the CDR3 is TGCAGCGTGGGAGCTCGGGAGCAGTTCTTC. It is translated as CSVGAREQFF.

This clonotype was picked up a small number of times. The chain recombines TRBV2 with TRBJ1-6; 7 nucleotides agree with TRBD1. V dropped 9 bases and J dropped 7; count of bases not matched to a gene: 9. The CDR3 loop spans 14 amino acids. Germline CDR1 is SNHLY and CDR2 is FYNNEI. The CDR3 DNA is TGTGCCAGGGGGCGAGACAGGGTGAATTCACCCCTCCACTTT. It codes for CARGRDRVNSPLHF.

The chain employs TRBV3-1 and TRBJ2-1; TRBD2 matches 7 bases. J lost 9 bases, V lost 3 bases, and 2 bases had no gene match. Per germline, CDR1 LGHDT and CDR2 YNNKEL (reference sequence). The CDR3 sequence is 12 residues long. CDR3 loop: CASSHAGVEQFF. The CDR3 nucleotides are TGTGCCAGCAGCCATGCGGGAGTTGAGCAGTTCTTC.

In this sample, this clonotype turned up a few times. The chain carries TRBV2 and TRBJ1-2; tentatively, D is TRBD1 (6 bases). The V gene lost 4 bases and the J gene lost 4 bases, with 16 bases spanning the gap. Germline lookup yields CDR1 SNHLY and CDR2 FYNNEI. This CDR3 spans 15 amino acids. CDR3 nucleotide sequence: TGTGCCAGCAGTGCGGACAGACAACTACCCTATGGCTACACCTTC. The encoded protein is CASSADRQLPYGYTF.

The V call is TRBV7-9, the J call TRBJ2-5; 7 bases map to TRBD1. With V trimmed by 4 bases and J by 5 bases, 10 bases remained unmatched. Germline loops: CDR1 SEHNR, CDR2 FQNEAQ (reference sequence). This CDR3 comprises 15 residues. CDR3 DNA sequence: TGTGCCAGCAGCTATGGGACAGTGGGGAAGGAGACCCAGTACTTC. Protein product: CASSYGTVGKETQYF.

The CDR3 DNA reads as TGTGCCAGCAGGGGCAGTGACCGGAGGGGCGGGGAGCTGTTTTTT. Residues: CASRGSDRRGGELFF. This sequence joins TRBV27 and TRBJ2-2; D is possibly TRBD2 (6 bases). This CDR3 has 15 residues. Germline values: CDR1 MNHEY, CDR2 SMNVEV (reference sequence). Between the trimmed V and J ends, which lost 6 bases and 7 bases, there was a span of 18 bases.

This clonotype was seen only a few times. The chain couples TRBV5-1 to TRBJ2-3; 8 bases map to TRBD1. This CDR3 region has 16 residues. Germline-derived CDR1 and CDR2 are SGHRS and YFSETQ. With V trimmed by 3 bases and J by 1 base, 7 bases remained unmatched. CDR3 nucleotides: TGCGCCAGCAGCTCGGGGGACAGGCCACGCACAGATACGCAGTATTTT. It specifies CASSSGDRPRTDTQYF.

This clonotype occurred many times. The CDR3 nucleotides are TGTGCCAGCAGTCGCGGGCGGACCACAGATACGCAGTATTTT. Amino acids: CASSRGRTTDTQYF. The chain combines TRBV7-8 with TRBJ2-3; possible D gene TRBD2, 5 bases. Germline values: CDR1 SGHVS, CDR2 FQNEAQ. With 6 bases removed from V and 2 bases from J, the gap between germline ends came to 12 bases. The CDR3 consists of 14 residues.

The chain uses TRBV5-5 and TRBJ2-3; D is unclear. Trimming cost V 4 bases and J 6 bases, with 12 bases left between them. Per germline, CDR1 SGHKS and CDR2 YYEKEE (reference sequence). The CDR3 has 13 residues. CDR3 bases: TGTGCCAGCAGCCTACCGACCGGGGATACGCAGTATTTT. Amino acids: CASSLPTGDTQYF.

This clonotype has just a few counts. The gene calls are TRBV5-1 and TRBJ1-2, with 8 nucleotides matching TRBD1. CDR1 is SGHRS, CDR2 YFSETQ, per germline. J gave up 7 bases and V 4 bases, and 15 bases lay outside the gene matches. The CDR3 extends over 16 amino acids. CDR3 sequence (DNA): TGCGCCAGCAGCACCATCCCGCAGGGGGCGCCTCGTGGCTACACCTTC. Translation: CASSTIPQGAPRGYTF.

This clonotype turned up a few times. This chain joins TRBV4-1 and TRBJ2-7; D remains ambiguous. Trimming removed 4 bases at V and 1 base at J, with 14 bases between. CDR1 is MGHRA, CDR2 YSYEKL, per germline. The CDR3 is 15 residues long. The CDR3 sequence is CASSPNPPPSYEQYV. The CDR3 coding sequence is TGCGCCAGCAGCCCAAACCCCCCTCCTTCCTACGAGCAGTACGTC.

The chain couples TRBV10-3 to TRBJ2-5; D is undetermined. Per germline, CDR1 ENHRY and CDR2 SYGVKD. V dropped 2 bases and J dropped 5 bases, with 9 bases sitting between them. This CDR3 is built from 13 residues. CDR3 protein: CAISEMPMETQYF. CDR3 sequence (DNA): TGTGCCATCAGTGAGATGCCAATGGAGACCCAGTACTTC.